This TCR beta chain is from a study of blood T cell repertoires in COVID-19. Study overall: COVID-19 samples collected from the United States, Italy and Spain covered acute and convalescent phases.

Sequencing used immunoSEQ multiplex PCR; TCRdb keeps in-frame clones, though not all of them. The sample lists a few hundred thousand clones; nearly 90% were seen once. Participants were aged roughly 18 to 90 years from roughly 25 US areas. Participants reported their clinical history, and cohort assignment relied on those reports. Exposed enrollees encountered a COVID-19 case at some point within 2 weeks before study entry. This CDR3 comprises 18 residues. The germline gives CDR1 SEHNR, CDR2 FQNEAQ (reference sequence). Trimming took 3 bases from V and 8 from J; bases not matched to a gene: 10. This clonotype was obtained from a woman aged 45-59 years who had been exposed to COVID-19. Sequencing used PBMCs or T cells enriched from blood (not recorded which). The rearrangement joins TRBV7-9 to TRBJ2-1, with 16 bases aligning to TRBD2. CDR3 sequence: CASSFPGTSGGARDEQFF. The CDR3 nucleotides are TGTGCCAGCAGCTTCCCCGGGACTAGCGGGGGGGCCCGTGATGAGCAGTTCTTC.